Listed here are 5 T cell receptor beta chains from one sample, sequenced in a study of T cells in Graves' hyperthyroidism and ophthalmopathy. Amplification of TCR beta CDR3 regions used RNA as the template. Primed by the HTBI set, a first-round RT-PCR was run on the TCR CDR3. TCRdb passed the multiplex PCR reads through MiXCR, listing each CDR3 protein once. The sample holds some 270,000 distinct CDR3 sequences, about 13% seen once. The sample comprised blood. The source of these receptors is a woman in her thirties or forties with Graves' hyperthyroidism.

This clonotype has at least ten counts. The chain couples TRBV28 to TRBJ1-2; a possible D gene is TRBD1 (5 bases). The germline V gene encodes CDR1 MDHEN and CDR2 SYDVKM. The CDR3 runs 16 residues. V was clipped by 3 bases and J by 0 bases, with 14 bases between them. The DNA for the CDR3 is TGTGCCAGCAGTTTCCAGGGAACCCCAGCTAACTATGGCTACACCTTC. Its protein is CASSFQGTPANYGYTF.

For this clonotype: Germline is not matched at one junction end, which may reflect a read error. The rearrangement joins TRBV7-2 to TRBJ2-1, with 7 nucleotides matching TRBD2. Germline V CDR1 and CDR2: SGHTA, FQGNSA. There are 13 residues in the CDR3. The DNA for the CDR3 is TGTGCCAGCAGGCTTACTAGCGCGAATGAGCAGTCCTTC. Protein sequence: CASRLTSANEQSF.

This clonotype has ten or more counts. The V and J genes are TRBV27 and TRBJ1-2, with 7 positions matching TRBD1. The V segment lost 9 bases and the J segment 8 bases; nucleotides outside the gene matches: 15. Germline V gene data show CDR1 as MNHEY and CDR2 as SMNVEV (reference sequence). CDR3 length: 14 amino acids. CDR3 protein: CASCPRGAMGGYTF. The CDR3, as DNA: TGTGCCAGTTGCCCCAGGGGGGCTATGGGGGGCTACACCTTC.

This clonotype has ten or more counts. The chain carries TRBV10-3 and TRBJ1-6, with TRBD1 matching over 9 bases. This CDR3 has 15 residues. Germline V gives CDR1 ENHRY, CDR2 SYGVKD. Trimming at V came to 4 bases and at J to 8 bases, leaving 6 bases not matched to a gene. The CDR3: CAISGRQGGDSPLHF. CDR3 in DNA: TGTGCCATCAGTGGCCGACAGGGGGGCGATTCACCCCTCCACTTT.

Notes on this clonotype: One base away lies a much larger clone, so this may be a sequencing read error. The chain uses TRBV6-2 or TRBV6-3 and TRBJ2-3, with TRBD1 identical over 8 bases. Germline V gives CDR1 MNHEY, CDR2 SVGEGT. The CDR3 is 18 amino acids. The V gene end was trimmed by 4 bases and the J gene end by 2 bases; junction bases not matched to a gene: 14. In DNA form, the CDR3 reads TGTGCCAGCAGTTTCCAGGGGGCTGAGGCGTATCTCACAGATACGCAGTATTTT. Protein: CASSFQGAEAYLTDTQYF.